Presented here are 17 T cell receptor beta chains from one specimen sequenced in a study of technical replicates of blood from a handful of donors. Libraries were prepared by immunoSEQ multiplex PCR; TCRdb keeps only in-frame clonotypes and omits some of them. The repertoire has about 66,000 clones, 95% to 97% of them found once; the top ten carry about 0.26%. Sequenced sample: T cells isolated from PBMCs. Receptors originate from a human donor in good health.

This rearrangement joins TRBV10-3 to TRBJ2-7, with 9 bases matching TRBD2. The CDR3 runs 13 residues. Germline CDR1 reads ENHRY; CDR2 reads SYGVKD. After removal of 10 bases from V and 2 bases from J, the junction contained 6 bases not matched to a gene. CDR3 coding DNA: TGTGCCACAGGGGAGCGGGGGGCCTACGAGCAGTACTTC. Its translation: CATGERGAYEQYF.

This chain links TRBV6-5 with TRBJ2-3; possible D gene TRBD2, 6 bases. Germline CDR1 MNHEY, CDR2 SVGAGI. This CDR3 is 15 amino acids long. V was trimmed by 1 base and J by 0 bases, leaving 8 bases between them. The CDR3 protein is CASSYWGESTDTQYF. The CDR3, as DNA: TGTGCCAGCAGTTACTGGGGGGAAAGCACAGATACGCAGTATTTT.

J is TRBJ2-1 and V is TRBV2, with 7 bases matching TRBD2. Per the germline V gene, CDR1 is SNHLY and CDR2 is FYNNEI. CDR3 length: 12 residues. The ends lost 4 bases at V and 7 bases at J; junction bases unmatched: 1. CDR3 amino acids: CASSVGGNEQFF. The CDR3 nucleotides read TGTGCCAGCAGTGTGGGAGGGAATGAGCAGTTCTTC.

The V gene is TRBV9, the J gene TRBJ2-5; perhaps TRBD2 as D (7 bases). V was trimmed by 0 bases and J by 5 bases, leaving 11 bases between them. This CDR3 spans 14 amino acids. Looked up from germline, CDR1 is SGDLS and CDR2 is YYNGEE. The CDR3 spells CASSVGGGRETQYF. The DNA of the CDR3 is TGTGCCAGCAGCGTAGGCGGGGGCAGGGAGACCCAGTACTTC.

The chain couples TRBV27 to TRBJ2-7; tentative D call: TRBD2 (5 bases). Germline CDR1 and CDR2: MNHEY and SMNVEV (reference sequence). The CDR3 runs 15 residues. Trimming took off 0 bases at V and 3 bases at J, with 12 bases between the two ends. The CDR3 is CASSLSTAGFYEQYF. CDR3 bases: TGTGCCAGCAGTTTATCTACGGCGGGTTTCTACGAGCAGTACTTC.

CDR3 sequence reads: CASSQELAVNTGELFF. In nucleotides, the CDR3 is TGTGCCAGCAGCCAAGAACTAGCGGTGAACACCGGGGAGCTGTTTTTT. The V and J genes are TRBV14 and TRBJ2-2; 8 nucleotides match TRBD2. This CDR3 spans 16 amino acids. With V trimmed by 0 bases and J by 1 base, 1 base remained unmatched. Germline-derived CDR1 and CDR2 are SGHDN and FVKESK.

The chain joins TRBV29-1 to TRBJ2-3; D is unresolved. V dropped 5 bases and J dropped 2 bases, with 11 bases sitting between them. The germline gives CDR1 SQVTM, CDR2 ANQGSEA. This CDR3 is 13 amino acids long. This CDR3 is CSVLPGNTDTQYF. CDR3 DNA: TGCAGCGTTCTCCCGGGTAACACAGATACGCAGTATTTT.

V and J are TRBV7-2 and TRBJ2-7, with 11 positions matching TRBD1. The CDR3 runs 15 residues. Looked up from germline, CDR1 is SGHTA and CDR2 is FQGNSA. Unmatched junction bases numbered 10, after V lost 5 bases and J lost 7 bases. CDR3 loop: CASSLRTGGSREQYF. The CDR3 DNA is TGTGCCAGCAGCCTGCGGACAGGGGGCTCTAGAGAGCAGTACTTC.

This clone is a singleton in its sample. This chain links TRBV7-9 with TRBJ2-7; TRBD2 matches at 15 bases. This CDR3 has 17 amino acids. Germline CDR1 SEHNR, CDR2 FQNEAQ (reference sequence). J lost 4 bases, V lost 3 bases, and 7 bases had no gene match. The CDR3 nucleotides are TGTGCCAGCAGCTTGCTAGGACTAGCGGGAGGGCTTTACGAGCAGTACTTC. Amino acid sequence: CASSLLGLAGGLYEQYF.

The chain joins TRBV7-8 to TRBJ1-1; no clear D. Germline V gene lookup returns CDR1 SGHVS and CDR2 FQNEAQ. This CDR3 is built from 12 residues. The V end was cut by 3 bases, the J end by 5 bases, with 7 bases between. CDR3 loop: CASSFQVTEAFF. CDR3 bases: TGTGCCAGCAGCTTCCAGGTTACTGAAGCTTTCTTT. Full variable domain (rest looked up from reference TRBV7-8 and TRBJ1-1): GAGVSQSPRYKVAKRGQDVALRCDPISGHVSLFWYQQALGQGPEFLTYFQNEAQLDKSGLPSDRFFAERPEGSVSTLKIQRTQQEDSAVYLCASSFQVTEAFFGQGTRLTVV.

This clone was seen once. The chain uses TRBV4-2 and TRBJ1-4, with 10 nucleotides matching TRBD1. Trimming cost V 1 base and J 5 bases; bases outside gene matches: 1. Germline-derived CDR1 and CDR2 are LGHNA and YNFKEQ. This CDR3 is 15 amino acids long. CDR3 coding DNA: TGTGCCAGCAGCCAAGGGGGACAGGGGAATGAAAAACTGTTTTTT. Translation: CASSQGGQGNEKLFF.

This sequence joins TRBV13 and TRBJ2-5, with 11 bases matching TRBD2. Germline values: CDR1 PRHDT, CDR2 FYEKMQ (reference sequence). The V gene end was trimmed by 4 bases and the J gene end by 4 bases; junction bases not matched to a gene: 5. The CDR3 has 15 residues. The CDR3 DNA is TGTGCCAGCAGCTCTCTAGCGGGAGGCATAGAGACCCAGTACTTC. Encoded protein: CASSSLAGGIETQYF.

This clone was observed a single time. V gene TRBV11-3 combines with J gene TRBJ1-1, with TRBD1 matching 10 bases. CDR1 and CDR2 (germline): SGHNT, YENEEA. This CDR3 region has 16 residues. Trimming removed 2 bases from V and 4 bases from J; junction bases left unmatched: 7. Written as DNA, the CDR3 is TGTGCCAGCAGCTTATCTGGACAGGGGGTCGCCACTGAAGCTTTCTTT. Protein product: CASSLSGQGVATEAFF.

The V call is TRBV27, the J call TRBJ2-1; D gene ambiguous. This CDR3 has 13 amino acids. V was cut by 3 bases and J by 7 bases, with 10 bases left in between. The V gene's germline CDR1 is MNHEY and CDR2 SMNVEV (reference sequence). CDR3: CASSLTGRNEQFF. The CDR3 DNA follows: TGTGCCAGCAGTTTGACTGGAAGGAATGAGCAGTTCTTC.

The chain links TRBV7-9 to TRBJ1-5; D is uncertain. The CDR3 has 12 amino acids. Per the germline V gene, CDR1 is SEHNR and CDR2 is FQNEAQ (reference sequence). V gave up 5 bases and J gave up 6 bases, with 8 bases separating them. The CDR3 bases are TGTGCCAGCAGCCTCCCCGGTCAGCCCCAGCATTTT. Translated, it gives CASSLPGQPQHF. The full variable domain, rest sourced from reference TRBV7-9 and TRBJ1-5, is DTGVSQNPRHKITKRGQNVTFRCDPISEHNRLYWYRQTLGQGPEFLTYFQNEAQLEKSRLLSDRFSAERPKGSFSTLEIQRTEQGDSAMYLCASSLPGQPQHFGDGTRLSIL.

V gene TRBV6-6 combines with J gene TRBJ2-7; TRBD1 agrees at 9 bases. The CDR3 contains 14 residues. CDR1 and CDR2 from the germline V gene are MNHNY and SVGAGI (reference sequence). Germline trimming cut 5 bases from V and 1 base from J; bases unmatched to any gene: 3. The DNA of the CDR3 is TGTGCCAGCAGTATCGGGACAGGGTCCTACGAGCAGTACTTC. It specifies CASSIGTGSYEQYF.

DNA of the CDR3: TGTGCCAGCAGTGAACTGACCGGGGAGCTGTTTTTT. It translates to CASSELTGELFF. The rearrangement joins TRBV28 to TRBJ2-2; D not resolved. Germline V gene sequence: CDR1 MDHEN, CDR2 SYDVKM. This CDR3 spans 12 amino acids. V was cut by 5 bases and J by 5 bases, with 6 bases left in between.